The 21 T cell receptor beta chains presented below share a single source sample, sequenced in a study of cytomegalovirus exposure and HLA in healthy donors. The PCR was carried out with 60 Vbeta primers and 13 Jbeta primers. Clones were sequenced by immunoSEQ multiplex PCR, and TCRdb holds only the in-frame ones, with some missing. The sample lists about 130,000 clones, around four fifths occurring once. Sequenced material: PBMCs. These TCRs come from a boy aged 2-15 years in good health and CMV-seronegative.

The CDR3 bases are TGCGCCAGCAGCTTGGCCGAGGGAGTCTATGGCTACACCTTC. Translation: CASSLAEGVYGYTF. This rearrangement joins TRBV5-1 to TRBJ1-2, with no clear D. CDR1 and CDR2 from the germline V gene are SGHRS and YFSETQ. The CDR3 covers 14 residues. Trimming left V 0 bases short and J 4 bases short, with 10 bases between.

V usage is TRBV4-1 and J usage is TRBJ1-5; 8 bases are a match to TRBD1. V dropped 3 bases and J dropped 7; count of bases not matched to a gene: 17. The CDR3 extends over 18 amino acids. Germline CDR1 reads MGHRA; CDR2 reads YSYEKL. As DNA, the CDR3 is TGCGCCAGCAGCCAGAGGGGGATCGGACAGGGTGAAGGACAGCCCCAGCATTTT. Its protein product is CASSQRGIGQGEGQPQHF.

The chain is built from TRBV6-5 and TRBJ2-5; 13 bases align to TRBD2. The germline gives CDR1 MNHEY, CDR2 SVGAGI. The CDR3 is made up of 14 amino acids. Germline trimming cut 4 bases from V and 14 bases from J; bases unmatched to any gene: 10. The CDR3 spells CASSSSTSGRPGYF. CDR3 DNA: TGTGCCAGCAGTTCCTCGACTAGCGGGAGGCCCGGTTACTTC.

The J gene is TRBJ2-3, the V gene TRBV6-4; TRBD2 aligns across 10 bases. The CDR3 sequence is 14 residues long. Germline loops: CDR1 MRHNA, CDR2 SNTAGT. J was trimmed by 3 bases and V by 3 bases; bases with no gene match: 0. The CDR3 sequence: CASSETSGTDTQYF. In DNA, the CDR3 is TGTGCCAGCAGTGAGACTAGCGGGACAGATACGCAGTATTTT.

The CDR3 loop is CASSQQTGVSNQPQHF. The CDR3 DNA follows: TGTGCCAGCAGCCAACAGACAGGGGTAAGCAATCAGCCCCAGCATTTT. The chain combines TRBV4-2 with TRBJ1-5, with TRBD1 matching over 8 bases. V lost 2 bases to trimming and J lost 1 base; unmatched junction nucleotides: 4. Looked up from germline, CDR1 is LGHNA and CDR2 is YNFKEQ. The CDR3 spans 16 residues.

The table lists this clone with a count of one. This chain links TRBV29-1 with TRBJ2-3, with 8 bases aligning to TRBD1. This CDR3 spans 17 amino acids. V lost 0 bases and J lost 2; bases outside the gene matches: 10. The germline gives CDR1 SQVTM, CDR2 ANQGSEA. The chain's CDR3 is CSVEEPWQGATTDTQYF. The CDR3 DNA is TGCAGCGTTGAAGAGCCCTGGCAGGGGGCCACCACAGATACGCAGTATTTT.

A single count supports this clone. This chain connects TRBV6-1 to TRBJ2-5, with a possible D match to TRBD2 (5 bases). Matching the DNA end better, TRBJ2-7 makes the J call doubtful. This CDR3 is built from 15 residues. Germline V gene sequence: CDR1 MNHNS, CDR2 SASEGT. CDR3 residues: CASSEAHPPGNEQYF. The CDR3 nucleotides are TGTGCCAGCAGTGAAGCGCATCCCCCCGGGAACGAGCAGTACTTC.

This chain connects TRBV5-4 to TRBJ2-2, with D possibly matching TRBD1 (6 bases). Trimming left V 1 base short and J 2 bases short, with 9 bases between. The CDR3 is made up of 15 amino acids. Germline CDR1 is SGHNT and CDR2 is YYREEE (reference sequence). CDR3 in DNA: TGTGCCAGCAGCTTGCCCAGGGGTAACACCGGGGAGCTGTTTTTT. Amino acids: CASSLPRGNTGELFF.

This clone was seen a handful of times. The chain employs TRBV2 and TRBJ1-1, with a possible D match to TRBD1 (6 bases). This CDR3 has 13 residues. Trimming removed 4 bases at V and 13 bases at J, with 19 bases between. Looked up from germline, CDR1 is SNHLY and CDR2 is FYNNEI. CDR3 in amino acids: CASSARPRGGDFF. Written as DNA, the CDR3 is TGTGCCAGCAGTGCCCGACCCAGGGGTGGGGATTTCTTT.

The chain joins TRBV19 to TRBJ2-1, with 8 bases identical to TRBD2. Germline assignment: CDR1 LNHDA and CDR2 SQIVND (reference sequence). The CDR3 is 19 residues long. V lost 3 bases, J lost 0 bases, and 13 bases stayed unmatched. CDR3 loop: CASSIPSGGLRSSYNEQFF. The CDR3 DNA follows: TGTGCCAGTAGTATCCCCAGCGGGGGCCTCAGGAGCTCCTACAATGAGCAGTTCTTC.

J is TRBJ1-1 and V is TRBV27; no clear D gene. The CDR3 is 13 residues long. Germline CDR1 is MNHEY and CDR2 is SMNVEV (reference sequence). The germline V and J ends were trimmed by 8 bases and 14 bases, with 24 bases remaining between them. The DNA for the CDR3 is TGTGCCAGCCGGAGCGGGGTATCTGGGGAATGGTTCTTT. Translating gives CASRSGVSGEWFF.

V is TRBV2 and J is TRBJ2-1, with 8 bases matching TRBD2. V was pared by 3 bases and J by 4 bases, with 5 bases of the junction left unmatched. CDR3 length: 15 amino acids. Germline V gene data show CDR1 as SNHLY and CDR2 as FYNNEI. The CDR3 reads CASSDRAGVYNEQFF. The CDR3 DNA is TGTGCCAGCAGTGACCGAGCGGGAGTTTACAATGAGCAGTTCTTC.

The V and J genes are TRBV5-1 and TRBJ2-1, with a possible D match to TRBD1 (5 bases). The CDR3 is 16 residues long. Per germline, CDR1 SGHRS and CDR2 YFSETQ. The V and J ends lost 2 bases and 0 bases respectively, with 12 bases between them. Written as DNA, the CDR3 is TGCGCCAGCAGCTTCAAAGGGGTTGGCTCCTACAATGAGCAGTTCTTC. Translating it yields CASSFKGVGSYNEQFF.

Worth noting for this clone: Other DNA sequences of this sample code for an identical CDR3. This chain connects TRBV12-5 to TRBJ2-1; 10 bases fit TRBD2. The CDR3 spans 18 residues. Looked up from germline, CDR1 is LGHNT and CDR2 is FRNRAP. V lost 0 bases, J lost 7 bases, and 12 bases stayed unmatched. The CDR3 nucleotides read TGTGCTAGTGGTTTGGTACTCCCTCAGCGGGGGGGCACGAATGAGCAGTTCTTC. It yields the protein CASGLVLPQRGGTNEQFF.

This chain connects TRBV6-5 to TRBJ2-4; a weak D match, TRBD2 (6 bases). Germline values: CDR1 MNHEY, CDR2 SVGAGI. The length of the CDR3 is 16 residues. V was cut by 4 bases and J by 3 bases, with 16 bases left in between. CDR3 DNA: TGTGCCAGCAGTTTGTCGGGACTTGGTTACAAAAACATTCAGTACTTC. Protein product: CASSLSGLGYKNIQYF.

This chain uses TRBV19 with TRBJ2-3; D not certain. The CDR3 loop spans 11 amino acids. V lost 3 bases and J lost 6, with 4 bases in between. Germline V lookup: CDR1 LNHDA, CDR2 SQIVND (reference sequence). CDR3 nucleotide sequence: TGTGCCAGTAGTATCCAGGATACGCAGTATTTT. This encodes CASSIQDTQYF.

The chain uses TRBV15 and TRBJ1-1, with D perhaps matching TRBD1 (5 bases). Per the germline V gene, CDR1 is LNHNV and CDR2 is YYDKDF (reference sequence). V lost 4 bases to trimming and J lost 2 bases, with 14 bases between them. This CDR3 region has 15 residues. This chain's CDR3 is CATSTPIGVNTEAFF. CDR3 DNA: TGTGCCACCAGCACGCCCATAGGGGTAAACACTGAAGCTTTCTTT.

This clone was recorded a few times. The chain is built from TRBV29-1 and TRBJ2-7; 9 bases map to TRBD1. The CDR3 consists of 15 residues. V shed 0 bases and J 6 bases; nucleotides not matched to a gene: 9. Germline assignment: CDR1 SQVTM and CDR2 ANQGSEA. CDR3 sequence: CSVEDPGQGSSEQYF. As DNA, the CDR3 is TGCAGCGTTGAAGATCCCGGACAGGGGTCGAGCGAGCAGTACTTC.

V usage is TRBV21-1 and J usage is TRBJ1-1; the table's D call of TRBD1 was not tested on the DNA. TRBV21-1 is described as a pseudogene. The CDR3 has 18 residues. This CDR3 reads CASSNYSPGQTKYTEAFF. CDR3 DNA: TGTGCCAGCAGCAATTATAGTCCGGGACAGACAAAATACACTGAAGCTTTCTTT.

The rearrangement uses TRBV11-3 and TRBJ2-1; 10 bases align to TRBD2. This CDR3 is built from 18 residues. Germline trimming cut 4 bases from V and 8 bases from J; bases unmatched to any gene: 17. Germline CDR1 SGHNT, CDR2 YENEEA. CDR3 bases: TGTGCCAGCAGCTCCGCGGGCCGGTTGGCTAGCGGGAGCCATGAGCAGTTCTTC. Encoded protein: CASSSAGRLASGSHEQFF.

The rearrangement joins TRBV7-3 to TRBJ2-1; 10 nucleotides agree with TRBD2. The V gene end was trimmed by 2 bases and the J gene end by 8 bases; junction bases not matched to a gene: 9. The CDR3 loop spans 16 amino acids. CDR1 and CDR2 from the germline V gene are SGHTA and FQGTGA. The CDR3 loop reads CASSLGLAGANDEQFF. For the CDR3, the DNA is TGTGCCAGCAGCTTAGGGCTAGCGGGAGCAAACGATGAGCAGTTCTTC. The entire variable domain, with the rest obtained from reference TRBV7-3 and TRBJ2-1, is as follows: GAGVSQTPSNKVTEKGKYVELRCDPISGHTALYWYRQSLGQGPEFLIYFQGTGAADDSGLPNDRFFAVRPEGSVSTLKIQRTERGDSAVYLCASSLGLAGANDEQFFGPGTRLTVL.